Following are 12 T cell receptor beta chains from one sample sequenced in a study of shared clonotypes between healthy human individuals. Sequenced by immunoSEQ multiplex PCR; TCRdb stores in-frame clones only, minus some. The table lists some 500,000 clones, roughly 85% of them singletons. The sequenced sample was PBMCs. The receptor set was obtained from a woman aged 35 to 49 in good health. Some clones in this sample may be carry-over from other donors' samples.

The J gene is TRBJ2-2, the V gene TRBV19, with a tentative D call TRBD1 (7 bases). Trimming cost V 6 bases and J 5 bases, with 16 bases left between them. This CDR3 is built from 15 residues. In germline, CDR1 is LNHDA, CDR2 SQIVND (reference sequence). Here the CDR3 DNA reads TGTGCCAGTAGGGAGGGCCAGGGGGTAACCGGGGAGCTGTTTTTT. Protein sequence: CASREGQGVTGELFF. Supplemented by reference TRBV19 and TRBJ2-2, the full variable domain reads DGGITQSPKYLFRKEGQNVTLSCEQNLNHDAMYWYRQDPGQGLRLIYYSQIVNDFQKGDIAEGYSVSREKKESFPLTVTSAQKNPTAFYLCASREGQGVTGELFFGEGSRLTVL.

The CDR3 DNA reads TGTGCCAGCAGTTTTGTTGGGGGTGGGGAGACCCAGTACTTC. Amino acids: CASSFVGGGETQYF. The J gene is TRBJ2-5, the V gene TRBV28; either TRBD1 or TRBD2 may supply D (5 bases each). Germline V CDR1 and CDR2: MDHEN, SYDVKM. Trimming took 3 bases from V and 5 from J, leaving 13 bases between them. This CDR3 has 14 residues.

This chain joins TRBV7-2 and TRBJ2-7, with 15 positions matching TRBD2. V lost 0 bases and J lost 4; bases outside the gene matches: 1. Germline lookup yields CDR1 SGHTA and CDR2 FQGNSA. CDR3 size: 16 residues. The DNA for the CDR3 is TGTGCCAGCAGCTTAGCGGGGACTAGCGGGAGGTACGAGCAGTACTTC. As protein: CASSLAGTSGRYEQYF. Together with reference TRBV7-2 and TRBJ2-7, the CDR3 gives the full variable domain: GAGVSQSPSNKVTEKGKDVELRCDPISGHTALYWYRQSLGQGLEFLIYFQGNSAPDKSGLPSDRFSAERTGGSVSTLTIQRTQQEDSAVYLCASSLAGTSGRYEQYFGPGTRLTVT.

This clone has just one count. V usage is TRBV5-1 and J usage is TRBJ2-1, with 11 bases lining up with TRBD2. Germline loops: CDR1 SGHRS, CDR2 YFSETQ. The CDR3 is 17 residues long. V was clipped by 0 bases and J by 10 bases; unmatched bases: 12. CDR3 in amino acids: CASSLAADTSGREEQFF. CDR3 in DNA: TGCGCCAGCAGCTTGGCGGCAGACACTAGCGGGAGAGAGGAGCAGTTCTTC.

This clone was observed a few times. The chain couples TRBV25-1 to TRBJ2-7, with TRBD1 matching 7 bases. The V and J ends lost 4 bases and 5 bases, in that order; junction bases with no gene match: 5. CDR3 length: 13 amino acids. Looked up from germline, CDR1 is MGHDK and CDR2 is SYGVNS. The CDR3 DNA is TGTGCCAGCAGTGTCCAGGGGGTCGACGAGCAGTACTTC. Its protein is CASSVQGVDEQYF.

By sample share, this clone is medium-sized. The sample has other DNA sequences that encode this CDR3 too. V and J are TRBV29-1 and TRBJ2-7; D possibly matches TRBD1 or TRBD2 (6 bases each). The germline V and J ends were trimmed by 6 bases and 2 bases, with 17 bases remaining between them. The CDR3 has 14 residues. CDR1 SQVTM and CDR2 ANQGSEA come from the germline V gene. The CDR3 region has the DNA TGCAGCGTGGGGGCTGGGCGGGAACCCTACGAGCAGTACTTC. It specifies CSVGAGREPYEQYF.

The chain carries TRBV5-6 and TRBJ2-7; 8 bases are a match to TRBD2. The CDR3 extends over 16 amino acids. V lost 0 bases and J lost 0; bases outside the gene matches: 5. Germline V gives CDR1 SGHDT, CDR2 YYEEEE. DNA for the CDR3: TGTGCCAGCAGCTTGGCCGGGGGGGGCAGCTCCTACGAGCAGTACTTC. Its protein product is CASSLAGGGSSYEQYF.

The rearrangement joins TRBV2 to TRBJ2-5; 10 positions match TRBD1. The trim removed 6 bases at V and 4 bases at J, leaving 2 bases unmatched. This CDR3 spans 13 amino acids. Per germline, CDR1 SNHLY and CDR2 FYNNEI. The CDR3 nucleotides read TGTGCCAGCAGGACAGGGGGCGGAGAGACCCAGTACTTC. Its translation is CASRTGGGETQYF.

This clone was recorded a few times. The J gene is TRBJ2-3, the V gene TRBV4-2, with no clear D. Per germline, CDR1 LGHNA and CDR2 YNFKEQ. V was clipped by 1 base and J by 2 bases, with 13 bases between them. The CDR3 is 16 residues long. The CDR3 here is CASSQVMADPTDTQYF. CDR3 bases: TGTGCCAGCAGCCAAGTTATGGCGGACCCCACAGATACGCAGTATTTT.

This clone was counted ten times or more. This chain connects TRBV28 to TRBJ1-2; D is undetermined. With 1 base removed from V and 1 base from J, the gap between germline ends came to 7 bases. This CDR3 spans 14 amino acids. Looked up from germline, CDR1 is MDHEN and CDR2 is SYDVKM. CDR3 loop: CASSLSGFNYGYTF. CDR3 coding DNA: TGTGCCAGCAGTTTATCGGGTTTTAACTATGGCTACACCTTC.

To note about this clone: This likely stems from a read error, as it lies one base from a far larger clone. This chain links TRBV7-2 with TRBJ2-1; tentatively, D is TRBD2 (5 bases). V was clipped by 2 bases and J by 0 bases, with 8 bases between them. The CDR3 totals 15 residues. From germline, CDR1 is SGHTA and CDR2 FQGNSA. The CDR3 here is CASSLNAGSYNEQFF. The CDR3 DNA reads TGTGCCAGCAGCTTAAATGCGGGCTCCTACAATGAGCAGTTCTTC.

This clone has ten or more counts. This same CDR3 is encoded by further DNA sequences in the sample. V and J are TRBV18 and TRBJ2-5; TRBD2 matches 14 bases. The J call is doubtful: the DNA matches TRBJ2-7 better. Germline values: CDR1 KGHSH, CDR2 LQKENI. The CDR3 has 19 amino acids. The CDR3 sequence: CASSPPYSGLAGDLNEQYF. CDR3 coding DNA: TGTGCCAGCTCACCACCCTACTCGGGACTAGCGGGAGATTTGAACGAGCAGTACTTC.